This passage covers 19 T cell receptor beta chains from one sample sequenced in a study of T cell changes during pregnancy in multiple sclerosis. The repertoire was sequenced with immunoSEQ multiplex PCR; TCRdb's copy has only in-frame clones and lacks some. This table has 30,000 to 35,000 clones, around 90% appearing once. The source material was CD8+ T cells from peripheral blood mononuclear cells, sampled after pregnancy. The receptors originated from a female donor with multiple sclerosis, enrolled in a pregnancy study.

The chain couples TRBV4-1 to TRBJ2-3; perhaps TRBD2 as D (6 bases). Between the trimmed V and J ends, which lost 5 bases and 4 bases, there was a span of 10 bases. Germline CDR1 MGHRA, CDR2 YSYEKL. The CDR3 runs 13 residues. The CDR3 reads CASSSWGADTQYF. DNA for the CDR3: TGCGCCAGCAGCTCATGGGGGGCAGATACGCAGTATTTT.

The chain recombines TRBV30 with TRBJ2-1; 15 bases fit TRBD2. CDR1 and CDR2 (germline): GTSNPN, SVGIG (reference sequence). The CDR3 spans 14 residues. Unmatched junction bases numbered 6, after V lost 5 bases and J lost 10 bases. The CDR3 DNA sequence: TGTGCCTGGTTGGGGACTAGCGGGGGGCCAGAGCAGTTCTTC. Protein: CAWLGTSGGPEQFF. The whole variable domain, remainder taken from reference TRBV30 and TRBJ2-1, is SQTIHQWPATLVQPVGSPLSLECTVEGTSNPNLYWYRQAAGRGLQLLFYSVGIGQISSEVPQNLSASRPQDRQFILSSKKLLLSDSGFYLCAWLGTSGGPEQFFGPGTRLTVL.

V is TRBV11-2 and J is TRBJ1-1, with D perhaps TRBD1 (6 bases). Germline V gives CDR1 SGHAT, CDR2 FQNNGV. CDR3 length: 17 amino acids. Trimming took 4 bases from V and 0 from J, leaving 18 bases between them. The CDR3 spells CASSSPGVGRMNTEAFF. CDR3 nucleotides: TGTGCCAGCAGCTCCCCAGGGGTCGGGAGGATGAACACTGAAGCTTTCTTT. The variable domain in full, completed from reference TRBV11-2 and TRBJ1-1, reads EAGVAQSPRYKIIEKRQSVAFWCNPISGHATLYWYQQILGQGPKLLIQFQNNGVVDDSQLPKDRFSAERLKGVDSTLKIQPAKLEDSAVYLCASSSPGVGRMNTEAFFGQGTRLTVV.

The V gene is TRBV11-2, the J gene TRBJ1-1; D not certain. The germline V gene encodes CDR1 SGHAT and CDR2 FQNNGV. V lost 1 base and J lost 4, with 7 bases in between. The length of the CDR3 is 13 residues. CDR3 protein: CASSLGAVTEAFF. The DNA of the CDR3 is TGTGCCAGCAGCTTAGGAGCGGTCACTGAAGCTTTCTTT.

The chain employs TRBV11-1 and TRBJ2-5; no firm D call. V lost 2 bases and J 2 bases, leaving 12 bases between the germline ends. This CDR3 has 15 residues. The germline V gene encodes CDR1 SGHAT and CDR2 FQDESV (reference sequence). CDR3 region: CASSLRGAMQETQYF. CDR3 bases: TGTGCCAGCAGCTTAAGAGGAGCTATGCAAGAGACCCAGTACTTC.

The chain links TRBV2 to TRBJ2-5; 10 bases match TRBD2. V shed 3 bases and J 2 bases; nucleotides not matched to a gene: 12. Germline CDR1 SNHLY, CDR2 FYNNEI. CDR3 length: 18 amino acids. The CDR3 here is CASSDRGLAGVWQETQYF. The CDR3 DNA reads as TGTGCCAGCAGTGATAGAGGTCTAGCGGGGGTCTGGCAAGAGACCCAGTACTTC.

The chain has TRBV6-5 and TRBJ2-1, with a tentative D call TRBD2 (6 bases). The CDR3 contains 14 residues. With 6 bases removed from V and 6 bases from J, the gap between germline ends came to 15 bases. The germline V gene has CDR1 MNHEY and CDR2 SVGAGI. The CDR3 spells CASSVLGLLNEQFF. The CDR3 DNA reads TGTGCCAGCAGCGTCTTGGGACTCCTCAATGAGCAGTTCTTC.

The chain recombines TRBV19 with TRBJ2-3; possible D gene TRBD2, 7 bases. CDR3 size: 16 residues. Germline CDR1 and CDR2: LNHDA and SQIVND (reference sequence). With 2 bases removed from V and 2 bases from J, the gap between germline ends came to 14 bases. The CDR3 protein is CASSISGDTYTDTQYF. The CDR3 nucleotides are TGTGCCAGTAGTATAAGCGGGGACACCTACACAGATACGCAGTATTTT.

The rearrangement uses TRBV25-1 and TRBJ1-1; TRBD1 agrees at 7 bases. With V trimmed by 8 bases and J by 0 bases, 9 bases remained unmatched. The V gene's germline CDR1 is MGHDK and CDR2 SYGVNS. The CDR3 extends over 15 amino acids. The CDR3 DNA reads TGTGCCAGCGCCCAAAGACAGGGCCTGAACACTGAAGCTTTCTTT. Encoded protein: CASAQRQGLNTEAFF.

This CDR3 reads CASSQDDSAGRQKLFF. The CDR3 DNA reads as TGCGCCAGCAGCCAAGACGATTCTGCAGGGAGGCAAAAACTGTTTTTT. The genes are TRBV4-3 and TRBJ1-4, with TRBD1 as a possible D gene (5 bases). This CDR3 is 16 amino acids long. The V and J ends lost 0 bases and 9 bases respectively, with 17 bases between them. Germline V gives CDR1 LGHNA, CDR2 YSLEER.

This rearrangement joins TRBV11-2 to TRBJ2-1; D is possibly TRBD1 (6 bases). The V end lost 7 bases, the J end lost 0 bases, and 22 bases lay between the germline ends. The CDR3 totals 18 residues. The germline V gene encodes CDR1 SGHAT and CDR2 FQNNGV. The CDR3 DNA reads TGTGCCAGCACTCATCCACGTGTAATGGGGGCCTCCTACAATGAGCAGTTCTTC. Translated, it gives CASTHPRVMGASYNEQFF.

This chain connects TRBV9 to TRBJ2-7, with 11 bases matching TRBD2. J was trimmed by 0 bases and V by 4 bases; bases with no gene match: 3. The CDR3 spans 15 residues. The germline gives CDR1 SGDLS, CDR2 YYNGEE. DNA for the CDR3: TGTGCCAGCAGCCCTAGCGGGGGGAACTCCTACGAGCAGTACTTC. Encoded protein: CASSPSGGNSYEQYF.

This clone was observed once. The chain uses TRBV11-2 and TRBJ2-3; 12 nucleotides align to TRBD2. Germline lookup yields CDR1 SGHAT and CDR2 FQNNGV. The CDR3 loop spans 17 amino acids. The junction had 9 bases not matched to a gene; V was cut back by 4 bases and J by 4 bases. The DNA of the CDR3 is TGTGCCAGCAGCTCGTCGACTAGCGGGGGATACTCAGATACGCAGTATTTT. It yields the protein CASSSSTSGGYSDTQYF.

The chain recombines TRBV14 with TRBJ2-3; 9 bases map to TRBD1. CDR1 is SGHDN, CDR2 FVKESK, per germline. After removal of 1 base from V and 2 bases from J, the junction contained 4 bases not matched to a gene. The CDR3 has 16 residues. The CDR3 DNA sequence: TGTGCCAGCAGCCAAGTCGGACAGGGGCCCACAGATACGCAGTATTTT. Protein: CASSQVGQGPTDTQYF.

The chain links TRBV2 to TRBJ2-7, with 8 bases that match TRBD1. The CDR3 covers 13 residues. Germline V gene data show CDR1 as SNHLY and CDR2 as FYNNEI. V lost 7 bases and J lost 5; bases outside the gene matches: 7. Written as DNA, the CDR3 is TGTGCCAGCAAGCGGACAGGGCAGCACGAGCAGTACTTC. This sequence encodes CASKRTGQHEQYF.

V gene TRBV7-6 combines with J gene TRBJ1-2, with TRBD1 matching over 9 bases. The CDR3 loop spans 15 amino acids. CDR1 and CDR2 (germline): SGHVS, FNYEAQ. V lost 5 bases and J lost 0; bases outside the gene matches: 4. The CDR3 DNA follows: TGTGCCAGCAGCCCCGGGACAGGGCCTAACTATGGCTACACCTTC. This sequence encodes CASSPGTGPNYGYTF.

V and J are TRBV9 and TRBJ2-5, with a tentative D call TRBD1 (6 bases). Between the trimmed V and J ends, which lost 1 base and 5 bases, there was a span of 15 bases. Germline V gives CDR1 SGDLS, CDR2 YYNGEE. The CDR3 totals 15 residues. The CDR3 DNA reads TGTGCCAGCAGCGTACTTGGGGGCGCGGAGGAGACCCAGTACTTC. Residues: CASSVLGGAEETQYF.

The chain joins TRBV5-8 to TRBJ1-5, with 8 bases lining up with TRBD1. Germline CDR1 is SGHTS and CDR2 is YDEGEE. The length of the CDR3 is 15 residues. The junction had 6 bases not matched to a gene; V was cut back by 1 base and J by 6 bases. The CDR3 protein is CASSLSRTGPQPQHF. The CDR3, as DNA: TGTGCCAGCAGCTTGTCTCGGACAGGGCCTCAGCCCCAGCATTTT.

This clone was picked up a small number of times. The J gene is TRBJ1-1, the V gene TRBV7-7; D remains unclear. Germline V gene lookup returns CDR1 SSHAT and CDR2 FNYEAQ (reference sequence). This CDR3 spans 14 amino acids. V was pared by 1 base and J by 1 base, with 7 bases between. CDR3 coding DNA: TGTGCCAGCAGCTTAGTCCCCAAGAACACTGAAGCTTTCTTT. It translates to CASSLVPKNTEAFF.